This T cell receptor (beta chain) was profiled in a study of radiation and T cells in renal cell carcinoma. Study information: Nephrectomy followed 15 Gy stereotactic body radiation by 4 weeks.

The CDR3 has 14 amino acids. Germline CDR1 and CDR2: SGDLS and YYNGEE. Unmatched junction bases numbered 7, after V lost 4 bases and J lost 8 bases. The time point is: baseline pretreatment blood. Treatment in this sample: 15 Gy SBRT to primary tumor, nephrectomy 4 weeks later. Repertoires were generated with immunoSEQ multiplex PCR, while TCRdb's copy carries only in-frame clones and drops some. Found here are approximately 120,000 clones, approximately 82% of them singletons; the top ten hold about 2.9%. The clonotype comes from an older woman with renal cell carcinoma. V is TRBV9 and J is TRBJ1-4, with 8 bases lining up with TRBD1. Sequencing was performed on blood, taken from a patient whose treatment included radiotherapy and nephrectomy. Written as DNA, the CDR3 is TGTGCCAGCAGCCCCGGACAGGGTTTCGAAAAACTGTTTTTT. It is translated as CASSPGQGFEKLFF.